This T cell receptor (beta chain) was profiled in a study of beta chain features in type 1 diabetes. General study findings and limits: An over-representation of cells with high TCR expression could result from cDNA sequencing. A potential PCR bias toward shorter templates would be equal in patient and control samples. The VDJ junctions of type 1 diabetes patients carried fewer insertions and more deletions.

V gave up 0 bases and J gave up 3 bases, with 19 bases separating them. CDR1 SGDLS and CDR2 YYNGEE come from the germline V gene. This CDR3 spans 17 amino acids. A note on this clone: Its antigen is unidentified.

The isolated RNA, all of it, was reverse transcribed, so expressed TCRB transcripts were what got sequenced. The repertoire was sequenced with immunoSEQ multiplex PCR; TCRdb's copy has only in-frame clones and lacks some. The table lists some 410,000 clones, 9.5% to 12% of them singletons, with roughly 0.046% in the top ten. The receptor's source is a woman under 30 in good health. The chain carries TRBV9 and TRBJ2-7; no clear D gene. Sequencing was carried out using naive CD4+ T cells from blood. CDR3 DNA sequence: TGTGCCAGCAGCGTAGCGGACCACGTGTTCGGCTTCTACGAGCAGTACTTC. Residues: CASSVADHVFGFYEQYF.